This TCR beta chain comes out of a study of blood T cell repertoires in COVID-19. The overall study: Sites across the United States, Italy and Spain contributed samples from acute and convalescent COVID-19.

The germline CDR1 and CDR2 sequences are MNHNS and SASEGT. V dropped 2 bases and J dropped 0; count of bases not matched to a gene: 4. The CDR3 sequence is 16 residues long. In the authors' methods: Amplification of reference gene primers provided the estimated nucleated cell counts. The repertoire was sequenced with immunoSEQ multiplex PCR; TCRdb's copy has only in-frame clones and lacks some. The DNA gave D and trimming, while V, J and clone size come from that table. The sample yields approximately 240,000 clones, around 82% seen once. This chain joins TRBV6-1 and TRBJ2-7; TRBD2 agrees at 10 bases. The TCR comes from an elderly woman with active or convalescent COVID-19. The sample taken for sequencing was peripheral blood. The CDR3 sequence is CASSELAGVSSYEQYF. DNA of the CDR3: TGTGCCAGCAGTGAACTAGCGGGGGTCTCCTCCTACGAGCAGTACTTC.